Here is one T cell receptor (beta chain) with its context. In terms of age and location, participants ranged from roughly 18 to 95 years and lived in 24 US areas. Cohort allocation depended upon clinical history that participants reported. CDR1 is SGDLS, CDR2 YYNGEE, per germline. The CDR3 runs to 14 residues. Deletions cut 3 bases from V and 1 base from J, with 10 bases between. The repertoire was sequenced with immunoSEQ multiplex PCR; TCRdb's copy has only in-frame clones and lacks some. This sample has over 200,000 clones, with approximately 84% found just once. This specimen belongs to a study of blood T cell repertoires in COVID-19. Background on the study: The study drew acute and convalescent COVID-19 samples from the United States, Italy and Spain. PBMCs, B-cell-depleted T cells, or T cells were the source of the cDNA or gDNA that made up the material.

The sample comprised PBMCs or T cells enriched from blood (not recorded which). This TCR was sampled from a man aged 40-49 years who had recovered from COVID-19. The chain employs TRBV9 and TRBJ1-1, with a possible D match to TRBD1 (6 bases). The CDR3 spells CASSAKTGNTEAFF. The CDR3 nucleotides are TGTGCCAGCAGCGCAAAGACAGGGAACACTGAAGCTTTCTTT.